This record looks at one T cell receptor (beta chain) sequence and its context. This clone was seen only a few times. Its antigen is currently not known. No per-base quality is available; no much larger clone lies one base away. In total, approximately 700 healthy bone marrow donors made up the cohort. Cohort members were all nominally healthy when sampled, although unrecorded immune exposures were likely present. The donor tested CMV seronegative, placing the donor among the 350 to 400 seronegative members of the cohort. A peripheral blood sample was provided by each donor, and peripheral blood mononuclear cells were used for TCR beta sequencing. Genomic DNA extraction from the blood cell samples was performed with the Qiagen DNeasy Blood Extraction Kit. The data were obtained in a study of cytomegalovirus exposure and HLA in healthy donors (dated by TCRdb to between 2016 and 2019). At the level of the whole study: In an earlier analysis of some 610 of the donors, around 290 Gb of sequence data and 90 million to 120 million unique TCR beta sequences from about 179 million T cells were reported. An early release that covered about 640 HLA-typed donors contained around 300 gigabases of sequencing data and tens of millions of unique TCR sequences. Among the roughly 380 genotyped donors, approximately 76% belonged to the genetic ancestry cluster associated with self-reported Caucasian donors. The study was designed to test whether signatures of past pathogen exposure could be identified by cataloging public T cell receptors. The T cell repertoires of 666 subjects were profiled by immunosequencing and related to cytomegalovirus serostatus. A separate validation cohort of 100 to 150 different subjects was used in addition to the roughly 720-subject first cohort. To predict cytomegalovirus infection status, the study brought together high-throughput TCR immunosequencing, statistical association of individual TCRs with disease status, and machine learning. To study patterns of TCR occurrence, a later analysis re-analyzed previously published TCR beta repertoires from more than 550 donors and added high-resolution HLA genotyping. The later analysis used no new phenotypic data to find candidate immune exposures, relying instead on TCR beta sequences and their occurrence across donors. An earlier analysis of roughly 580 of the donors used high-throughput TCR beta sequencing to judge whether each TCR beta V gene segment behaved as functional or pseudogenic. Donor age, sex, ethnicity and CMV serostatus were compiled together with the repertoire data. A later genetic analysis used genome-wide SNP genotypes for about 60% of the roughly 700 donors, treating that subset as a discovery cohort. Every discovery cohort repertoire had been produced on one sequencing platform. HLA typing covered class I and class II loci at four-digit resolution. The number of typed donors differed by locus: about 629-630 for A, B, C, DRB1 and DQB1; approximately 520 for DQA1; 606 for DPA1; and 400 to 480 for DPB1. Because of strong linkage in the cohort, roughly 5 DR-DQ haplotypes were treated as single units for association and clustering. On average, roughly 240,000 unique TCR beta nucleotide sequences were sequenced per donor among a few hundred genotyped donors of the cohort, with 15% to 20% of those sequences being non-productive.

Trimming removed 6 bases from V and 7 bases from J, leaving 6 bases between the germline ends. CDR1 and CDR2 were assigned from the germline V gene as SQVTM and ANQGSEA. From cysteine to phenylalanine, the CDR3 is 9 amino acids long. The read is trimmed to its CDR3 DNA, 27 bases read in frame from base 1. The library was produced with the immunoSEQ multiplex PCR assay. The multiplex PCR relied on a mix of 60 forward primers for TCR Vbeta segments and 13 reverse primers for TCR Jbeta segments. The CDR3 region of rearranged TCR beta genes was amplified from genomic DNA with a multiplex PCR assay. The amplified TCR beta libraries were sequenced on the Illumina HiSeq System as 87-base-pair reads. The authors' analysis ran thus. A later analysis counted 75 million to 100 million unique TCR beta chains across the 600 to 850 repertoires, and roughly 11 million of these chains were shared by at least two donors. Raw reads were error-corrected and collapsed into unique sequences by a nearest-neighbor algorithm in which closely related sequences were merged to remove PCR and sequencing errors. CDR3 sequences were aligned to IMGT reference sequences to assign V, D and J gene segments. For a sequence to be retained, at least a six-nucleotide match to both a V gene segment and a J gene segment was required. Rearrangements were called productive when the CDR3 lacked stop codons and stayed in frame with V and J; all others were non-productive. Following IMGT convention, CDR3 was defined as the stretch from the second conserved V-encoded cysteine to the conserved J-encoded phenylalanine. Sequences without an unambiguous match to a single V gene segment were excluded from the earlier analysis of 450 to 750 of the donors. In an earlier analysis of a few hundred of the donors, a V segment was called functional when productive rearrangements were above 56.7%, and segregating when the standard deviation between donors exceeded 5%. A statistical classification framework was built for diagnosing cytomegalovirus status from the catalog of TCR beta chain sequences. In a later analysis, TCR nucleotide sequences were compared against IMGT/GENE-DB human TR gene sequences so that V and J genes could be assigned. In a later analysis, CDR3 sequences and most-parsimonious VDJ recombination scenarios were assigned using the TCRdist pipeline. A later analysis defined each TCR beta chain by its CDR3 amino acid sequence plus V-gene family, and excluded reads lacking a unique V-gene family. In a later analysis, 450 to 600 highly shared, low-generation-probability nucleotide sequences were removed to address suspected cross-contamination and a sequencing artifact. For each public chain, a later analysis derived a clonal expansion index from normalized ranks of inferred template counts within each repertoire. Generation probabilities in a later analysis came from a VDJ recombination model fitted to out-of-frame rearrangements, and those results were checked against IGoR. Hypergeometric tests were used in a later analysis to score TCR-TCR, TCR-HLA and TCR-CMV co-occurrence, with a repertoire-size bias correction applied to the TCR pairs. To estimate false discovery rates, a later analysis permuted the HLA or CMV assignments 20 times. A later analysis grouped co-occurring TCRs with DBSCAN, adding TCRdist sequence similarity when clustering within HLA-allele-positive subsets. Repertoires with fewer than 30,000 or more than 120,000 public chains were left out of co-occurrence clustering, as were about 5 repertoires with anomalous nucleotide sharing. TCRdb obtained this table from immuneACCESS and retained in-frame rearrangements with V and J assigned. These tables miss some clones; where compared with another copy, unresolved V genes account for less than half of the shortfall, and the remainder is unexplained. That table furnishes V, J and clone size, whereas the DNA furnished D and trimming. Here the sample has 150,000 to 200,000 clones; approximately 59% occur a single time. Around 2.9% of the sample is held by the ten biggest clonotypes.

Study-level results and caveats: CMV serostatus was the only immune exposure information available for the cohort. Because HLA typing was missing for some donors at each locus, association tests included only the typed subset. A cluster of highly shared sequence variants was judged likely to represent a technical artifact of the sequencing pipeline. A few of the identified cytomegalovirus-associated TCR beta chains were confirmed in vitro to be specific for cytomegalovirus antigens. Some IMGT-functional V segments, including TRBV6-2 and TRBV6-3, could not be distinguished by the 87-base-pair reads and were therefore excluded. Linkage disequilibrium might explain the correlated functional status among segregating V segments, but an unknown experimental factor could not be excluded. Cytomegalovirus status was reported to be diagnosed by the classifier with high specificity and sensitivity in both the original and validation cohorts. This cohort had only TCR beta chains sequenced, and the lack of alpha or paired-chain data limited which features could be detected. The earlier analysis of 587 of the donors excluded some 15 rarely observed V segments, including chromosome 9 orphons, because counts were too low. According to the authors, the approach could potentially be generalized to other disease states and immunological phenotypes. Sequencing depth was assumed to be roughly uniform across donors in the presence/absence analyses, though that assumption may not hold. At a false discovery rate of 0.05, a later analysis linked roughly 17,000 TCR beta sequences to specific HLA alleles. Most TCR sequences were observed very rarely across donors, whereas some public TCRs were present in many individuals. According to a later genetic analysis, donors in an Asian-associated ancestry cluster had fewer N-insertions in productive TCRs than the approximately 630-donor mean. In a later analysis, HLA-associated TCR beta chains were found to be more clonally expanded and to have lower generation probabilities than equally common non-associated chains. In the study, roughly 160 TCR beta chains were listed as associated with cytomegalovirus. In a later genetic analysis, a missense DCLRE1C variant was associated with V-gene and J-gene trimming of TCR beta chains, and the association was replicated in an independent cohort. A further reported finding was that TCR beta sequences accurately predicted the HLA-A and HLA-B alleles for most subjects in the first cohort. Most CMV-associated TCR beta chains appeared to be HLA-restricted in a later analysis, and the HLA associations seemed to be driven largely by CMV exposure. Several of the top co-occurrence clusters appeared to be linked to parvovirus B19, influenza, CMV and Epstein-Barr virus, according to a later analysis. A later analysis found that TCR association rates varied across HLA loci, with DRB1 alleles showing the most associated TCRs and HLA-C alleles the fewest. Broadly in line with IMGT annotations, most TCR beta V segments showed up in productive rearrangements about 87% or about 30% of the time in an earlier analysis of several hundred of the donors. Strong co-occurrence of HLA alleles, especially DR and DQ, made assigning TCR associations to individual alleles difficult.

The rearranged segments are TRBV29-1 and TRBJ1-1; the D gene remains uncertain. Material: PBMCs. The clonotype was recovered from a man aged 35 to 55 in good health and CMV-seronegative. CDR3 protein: CSVADEAFF. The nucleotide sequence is TGCAGCGTGGCGGATGAAGCTTTCTTT.